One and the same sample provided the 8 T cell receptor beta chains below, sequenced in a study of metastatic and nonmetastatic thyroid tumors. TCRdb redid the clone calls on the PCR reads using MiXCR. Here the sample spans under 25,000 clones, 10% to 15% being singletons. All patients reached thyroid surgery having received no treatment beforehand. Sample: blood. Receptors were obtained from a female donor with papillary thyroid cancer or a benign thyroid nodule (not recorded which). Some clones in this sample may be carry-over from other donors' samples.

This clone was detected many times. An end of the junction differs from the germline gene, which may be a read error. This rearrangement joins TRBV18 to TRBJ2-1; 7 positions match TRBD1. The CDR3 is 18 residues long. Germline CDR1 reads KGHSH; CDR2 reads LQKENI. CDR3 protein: CASSPPYARQGDEDEQFF. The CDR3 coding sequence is TGTGCCAGCTCCCCACCGTATGCGAGACAGGGAGACGAGGATGAGCAGTTCTTC.

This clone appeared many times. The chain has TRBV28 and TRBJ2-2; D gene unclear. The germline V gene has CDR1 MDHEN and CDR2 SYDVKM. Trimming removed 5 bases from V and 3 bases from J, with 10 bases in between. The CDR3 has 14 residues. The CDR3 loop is CASSPTLDTGELFF. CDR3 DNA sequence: TGTGCCAGCAGTCCAACCCTAGACACCGGGGAGCTGTTTTTT.

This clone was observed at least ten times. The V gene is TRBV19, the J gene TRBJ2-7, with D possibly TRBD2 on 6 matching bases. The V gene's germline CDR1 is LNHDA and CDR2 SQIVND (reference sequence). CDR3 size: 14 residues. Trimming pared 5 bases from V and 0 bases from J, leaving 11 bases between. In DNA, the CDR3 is TGTGCCAGTAGTGCGGGACGCAACTCCTACGAGCAGTACTTC. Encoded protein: CASSAGRNSYEQYF.

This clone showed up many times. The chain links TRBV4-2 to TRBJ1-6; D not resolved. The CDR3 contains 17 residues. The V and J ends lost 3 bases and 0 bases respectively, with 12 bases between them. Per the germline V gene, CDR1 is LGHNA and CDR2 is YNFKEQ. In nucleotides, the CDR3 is TGTGCCAGCAGCCATTTGGACTCGAGCTCCTATAATTCACCCCTCCACTTT. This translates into CASSHLDSSSYNSPLHF.

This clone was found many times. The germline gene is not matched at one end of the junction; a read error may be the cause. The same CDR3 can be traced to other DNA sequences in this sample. The DNA for the CDR3 is TGTGCCAGCAGCCCCCTAAGTCGACAGGTCTCGTTC. It specifies CASSPLSRQVSF. This rearrangement joins TRBV12-3 or TRBV12-4 to TRBJ2-7; tentatively, D is TRBD1 (6 bases). The CDR3 is 12 amino acids.

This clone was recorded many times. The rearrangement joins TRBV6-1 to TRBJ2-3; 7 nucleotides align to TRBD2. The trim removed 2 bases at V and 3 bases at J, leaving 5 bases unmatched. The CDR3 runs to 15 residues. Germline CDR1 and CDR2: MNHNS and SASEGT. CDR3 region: CASSEWGGGTDTQYF. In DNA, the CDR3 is TGTGCCAGCAGTGAATGGGGGGGGGGAACAGATACGCAGTATTTT.

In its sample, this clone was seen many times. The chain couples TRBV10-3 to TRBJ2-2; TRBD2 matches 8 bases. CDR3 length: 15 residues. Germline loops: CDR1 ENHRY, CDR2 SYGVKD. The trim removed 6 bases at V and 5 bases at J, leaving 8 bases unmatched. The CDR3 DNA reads TGTGCCATCAGGCCCGGGGGGGGGCGAACCGGGGAGCTGTTTTTT. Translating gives CAIRPGGGRTGELFF.

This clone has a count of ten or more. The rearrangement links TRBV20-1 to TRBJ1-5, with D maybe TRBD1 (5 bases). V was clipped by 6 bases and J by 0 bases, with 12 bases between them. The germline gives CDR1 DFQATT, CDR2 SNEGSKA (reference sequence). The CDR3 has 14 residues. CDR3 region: CSAKGANSNQPQHF. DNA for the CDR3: TGCAGTGCCAAAGGGGCGAATAGCAATCAGCCCCAGCATTTT.